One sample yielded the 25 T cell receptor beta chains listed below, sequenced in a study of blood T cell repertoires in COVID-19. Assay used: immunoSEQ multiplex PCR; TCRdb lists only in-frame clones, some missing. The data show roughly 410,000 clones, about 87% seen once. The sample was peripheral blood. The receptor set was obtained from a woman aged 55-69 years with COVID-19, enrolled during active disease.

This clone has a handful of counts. The CDR3 region has the DNA TGTGCCAGCAGCCCCCAGGGGGCGCGGGACACCGGGGAGCTGTTTTTT. Residues: CASSPQGARDTGELFF. This chain links TRBV7-9 with TRBJ2-2, with 8 bases that match TRBD1. V lost 5 bases, J lost 3 bases, and 8 bases stayed unmatched. Germline CDR1 is SEHNR and CDR2 is FQNEAQ (reference sequence). The CDR3 length is 16 residues.

As DNA, the CDR3 is TGTGCCAGCAGCTTAGGGCTACCCGGGACAGGGGGCCGAGACACCATATATTTT. It codes for CASSLGLPGTGGRDTIYF. This chain uses TRBV7-3 with TRBJ1-3; 12 bases are a match to TRBD1. The germline gives CDR1 SGHTA, CDR2 FQGTGA. The CDR3 runs 18 residues. V was pared by 2 bases and J by 8 bases, with 13 bases of the junction left unmatched. The complete variable domain, with remaining parts taken from reference TRBV7-3 and TRBJ1-3, reads GAGVSQTPSNKVTEKGKYVELRCDPISGHTALYWYRQSLGQGPEFLIYFQGTGAADDSGLPNDRFFAVRPEGSVSTLKIQRTERGDSAVYLCASSLGLPGTGGRDTIYFGEGSWLTVV.

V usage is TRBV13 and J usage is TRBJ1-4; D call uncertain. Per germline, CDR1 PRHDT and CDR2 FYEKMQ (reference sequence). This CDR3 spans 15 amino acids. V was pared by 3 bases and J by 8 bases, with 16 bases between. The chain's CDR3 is CASSLRSAYREKLFF. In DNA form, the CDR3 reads TGTGCCAGCAGCTTGAGGTCGGCCTACCGGGAAAAACTGTTTTTT.

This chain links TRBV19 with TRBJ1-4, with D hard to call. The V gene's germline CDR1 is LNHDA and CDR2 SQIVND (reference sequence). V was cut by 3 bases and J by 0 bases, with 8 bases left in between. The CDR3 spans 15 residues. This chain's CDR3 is CASSIYNPTNEKLFF. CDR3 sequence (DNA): TGTGCCAGTAGTATTTACAACCCAACTAATGAAAAACTGTTTTTT.

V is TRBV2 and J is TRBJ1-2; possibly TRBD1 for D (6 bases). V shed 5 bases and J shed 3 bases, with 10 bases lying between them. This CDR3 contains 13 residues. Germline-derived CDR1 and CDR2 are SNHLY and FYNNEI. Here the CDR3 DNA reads TGTGCCAGCAGTCGGGACAAGCACTATGGCTACACCTTC. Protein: CASSRDKHYGYTF.

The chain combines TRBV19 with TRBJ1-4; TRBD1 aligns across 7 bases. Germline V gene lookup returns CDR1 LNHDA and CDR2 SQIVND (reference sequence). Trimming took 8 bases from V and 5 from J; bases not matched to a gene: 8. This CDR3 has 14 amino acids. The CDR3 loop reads CASSRQGRNEKLFF. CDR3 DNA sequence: TGTGCCAGTTCCCGACAGGGAAGAAATGAAAAACTGTTTTTT. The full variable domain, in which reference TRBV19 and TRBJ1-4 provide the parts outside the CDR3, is DGGITQSPKYLFRKEGQNVTLSCEQNLNHDAMYWYRQDPGQGLRLIYYSQIVNDFQKGDIAEGYSVSREKKESFPLTVTSAQKNPTAFYLCASSRQGRNEKLFFGSGTQLSVL.

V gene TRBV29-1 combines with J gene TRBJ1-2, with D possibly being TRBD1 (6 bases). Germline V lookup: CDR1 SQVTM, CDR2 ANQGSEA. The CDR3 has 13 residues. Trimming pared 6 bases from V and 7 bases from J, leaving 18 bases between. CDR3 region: CSVPLWGRGGYTF. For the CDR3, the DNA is TGCAGCGTCCCGTTGTGGGGGCGAGGTGGCTACACCTTC.

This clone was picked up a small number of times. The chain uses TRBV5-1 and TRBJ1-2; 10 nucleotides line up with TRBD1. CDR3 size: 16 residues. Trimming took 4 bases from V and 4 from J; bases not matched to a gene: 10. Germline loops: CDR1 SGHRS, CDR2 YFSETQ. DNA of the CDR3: TGCGCCAGCAGCCCTAGTTCGACAGGGGGCCTCTATGGCTACACCTTC. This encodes CASSPSSTGGLYGYTF.

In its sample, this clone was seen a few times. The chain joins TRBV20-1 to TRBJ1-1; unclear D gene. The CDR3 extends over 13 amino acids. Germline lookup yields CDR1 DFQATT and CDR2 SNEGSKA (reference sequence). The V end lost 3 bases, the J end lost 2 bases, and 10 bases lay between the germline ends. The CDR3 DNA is TGCAGTGCTAGTAATCCAGAAAACACTGAAGCTTTCTTT. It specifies CSASNPENTEAFF.

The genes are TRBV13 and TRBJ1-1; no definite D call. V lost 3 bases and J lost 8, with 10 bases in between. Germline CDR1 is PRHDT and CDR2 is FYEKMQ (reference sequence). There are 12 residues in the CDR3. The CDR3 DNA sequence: TGTGCCAGCAGCTTCGAACAGAAAGAAGCTTTCTTT. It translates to CASSFEQKEAFF.

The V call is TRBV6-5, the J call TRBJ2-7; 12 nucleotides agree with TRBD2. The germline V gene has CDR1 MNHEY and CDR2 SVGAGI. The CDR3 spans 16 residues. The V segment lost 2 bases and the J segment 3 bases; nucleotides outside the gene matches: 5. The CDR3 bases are TGTGCCAGCAGTTACGGAACTAGCGGGGGGATCTACGAGCAGTACTTC. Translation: CASSYGTSGGIYEQYF.

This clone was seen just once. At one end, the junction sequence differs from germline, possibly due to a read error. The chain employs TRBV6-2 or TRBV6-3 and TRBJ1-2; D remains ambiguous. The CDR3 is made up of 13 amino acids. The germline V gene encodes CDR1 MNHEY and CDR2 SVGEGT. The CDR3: CASSYSRNLGCFF. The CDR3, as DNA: TGTGCCAGCAGTTACTCGAGAAACTTGGGCTGCTTCTTC.

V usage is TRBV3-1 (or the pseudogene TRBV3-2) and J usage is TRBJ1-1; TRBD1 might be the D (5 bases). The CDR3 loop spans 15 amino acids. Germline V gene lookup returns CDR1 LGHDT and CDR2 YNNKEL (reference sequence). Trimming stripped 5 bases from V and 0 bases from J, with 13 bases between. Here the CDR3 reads CASSLLGAMNTEAFF. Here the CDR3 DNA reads TGTGCCAGCAGCTTGCTTGGGGCCATGAACACTGAAGCTTTCTTT.

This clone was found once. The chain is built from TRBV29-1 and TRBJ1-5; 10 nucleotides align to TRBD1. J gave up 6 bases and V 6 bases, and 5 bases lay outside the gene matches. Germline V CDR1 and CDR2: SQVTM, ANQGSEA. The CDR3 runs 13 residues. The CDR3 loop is CSVQTGGRQPQHF. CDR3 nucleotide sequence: TGCAGCGTCCAGACAGGGGGCCGTCAGCCCCAGCATTTT.

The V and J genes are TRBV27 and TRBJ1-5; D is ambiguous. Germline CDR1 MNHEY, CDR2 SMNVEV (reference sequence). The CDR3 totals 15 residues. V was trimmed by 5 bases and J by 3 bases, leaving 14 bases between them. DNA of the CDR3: TGTGCCAGCAGTCCATCAGGTCCCCCCAATCAGCCCCAGCATTTT. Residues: CASSPSGPPNQPQHF.

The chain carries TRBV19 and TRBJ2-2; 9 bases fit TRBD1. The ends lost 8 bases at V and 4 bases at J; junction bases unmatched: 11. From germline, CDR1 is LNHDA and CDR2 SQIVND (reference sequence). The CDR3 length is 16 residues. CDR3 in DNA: TGTGCCAGTGGGAACCCCGGGACAGGGTCCACCGGGGAGCTGTTTTTT. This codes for CASGNPGTGSTGELFF. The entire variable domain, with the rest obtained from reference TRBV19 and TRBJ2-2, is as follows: DGGITQSPKYLFRKEGQNVTLSCEQNLNHDAMYWYRQDPGQGLRLIYYSQIVNDFQKGDIAEGYSVSREKKESFPLTVTSAQKNPTAFYLCASGNPGTGSTGELFFGEGSRLTVL.

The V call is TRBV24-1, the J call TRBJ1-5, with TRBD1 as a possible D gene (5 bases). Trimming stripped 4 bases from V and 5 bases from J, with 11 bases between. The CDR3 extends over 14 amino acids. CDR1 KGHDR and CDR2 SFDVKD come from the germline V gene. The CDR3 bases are TGTGCCACCAGTGACAATTGGGGGGATCAGCCCCAGCATTTT. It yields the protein CATSDNWGDQPQHF.

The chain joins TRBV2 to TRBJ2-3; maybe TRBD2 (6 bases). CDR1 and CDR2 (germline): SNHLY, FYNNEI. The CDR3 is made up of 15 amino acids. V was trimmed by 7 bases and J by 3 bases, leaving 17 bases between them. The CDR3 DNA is TGTGCCAGCAAACGACGGGACTCGAAGACAGATACGCAGTATTTT. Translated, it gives CASKRRDSKTDTQYF.

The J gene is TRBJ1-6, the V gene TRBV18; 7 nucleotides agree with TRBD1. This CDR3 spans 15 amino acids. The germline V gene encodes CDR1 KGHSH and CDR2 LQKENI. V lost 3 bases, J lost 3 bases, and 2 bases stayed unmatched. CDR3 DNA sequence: TGTGCCAGCTCACCGGGACAGAACTATAATTCACCCCTCCACTTT. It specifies CASSPGQNYNSPLHF.

The CDR3 nucleotides read TGTGCCAGTAGTATTCGAGGGGGCGGTGAGACCCAGTACTTC. As protein: CASSIRGGGETQYF. The chain is built from TRBV19 and TRBJ2-5; 7 bases match TRBD1. Looked up from germline, CDR1 is LNHDA and CDR2 is SQIVND (reference sequence). With V trimmed by 3 bases and J by 5 bases, 6 bases remained unmatched. The CDR3 sequence is 14 residues long. The full variable domain, completed using reference TRBV19 and TRBJ2-5, is DGGITQSPKYLFRKEGQNVTLSCEQNLNHDAMYWYRQDPGQGLRLIYYSQIVNDFQKGDIAEGYSVSREKKESFPLTVTSAQKNPTAFYLCASSIRGGGETQYFGPGTRLLVL.

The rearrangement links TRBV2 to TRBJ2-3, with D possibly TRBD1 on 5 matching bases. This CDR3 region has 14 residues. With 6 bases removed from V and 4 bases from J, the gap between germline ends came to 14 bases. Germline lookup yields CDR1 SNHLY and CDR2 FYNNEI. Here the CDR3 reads CASRPRGSSDTQYF. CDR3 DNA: TGTGCCAGCAGACCTAGGGGTAGTTCAGATACGCAGTATTTT.

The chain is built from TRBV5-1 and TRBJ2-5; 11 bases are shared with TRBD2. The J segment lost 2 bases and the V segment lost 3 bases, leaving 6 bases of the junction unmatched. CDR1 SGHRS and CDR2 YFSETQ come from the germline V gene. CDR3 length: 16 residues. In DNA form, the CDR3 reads TGCGCCAGCAGCTGGGGGACTAGCGGTCATCAAGAGACCCAGTACTTC. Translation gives CASSWGTSGHQETQYF.

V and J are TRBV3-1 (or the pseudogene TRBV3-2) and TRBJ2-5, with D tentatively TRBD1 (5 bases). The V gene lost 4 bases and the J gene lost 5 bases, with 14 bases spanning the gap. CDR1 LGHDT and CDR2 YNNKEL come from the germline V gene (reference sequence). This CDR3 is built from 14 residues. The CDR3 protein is CASSPVGALETQYF. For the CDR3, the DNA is TGTGCCAGCAGCCCGGTAGGGGCGCTGGAGACCCAGTACTTC.

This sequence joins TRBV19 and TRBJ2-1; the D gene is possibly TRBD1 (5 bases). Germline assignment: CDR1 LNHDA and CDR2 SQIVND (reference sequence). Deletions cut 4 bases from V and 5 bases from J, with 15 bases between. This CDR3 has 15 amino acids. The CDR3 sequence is CASSRQILPNNEQFF. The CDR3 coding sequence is TGTGCCAGTAGTAGACAGATCCTTCCTAACAATGAGCAGTTCTTC.

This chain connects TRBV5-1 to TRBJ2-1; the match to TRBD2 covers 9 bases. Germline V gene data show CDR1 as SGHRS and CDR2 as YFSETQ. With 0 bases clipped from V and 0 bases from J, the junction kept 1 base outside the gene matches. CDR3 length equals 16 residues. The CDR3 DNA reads TGCGCCAGCAGCTTGGTAGCGGGGGTCTCCTACAATGAGCAGTTCTTC. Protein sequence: CASSLVAGVSYNEQFF.